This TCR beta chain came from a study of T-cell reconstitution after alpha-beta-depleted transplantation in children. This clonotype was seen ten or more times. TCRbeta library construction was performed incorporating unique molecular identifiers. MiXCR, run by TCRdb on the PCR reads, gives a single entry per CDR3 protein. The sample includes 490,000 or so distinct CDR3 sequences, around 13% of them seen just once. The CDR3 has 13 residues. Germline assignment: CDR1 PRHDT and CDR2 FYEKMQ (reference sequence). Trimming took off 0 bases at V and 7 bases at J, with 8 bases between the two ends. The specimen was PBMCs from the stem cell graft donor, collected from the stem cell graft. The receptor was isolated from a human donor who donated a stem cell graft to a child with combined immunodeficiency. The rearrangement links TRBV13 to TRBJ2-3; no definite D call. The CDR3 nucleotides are TGTGCCAGCAGCTTAGGCCTTCCAAATACGCAGTATTTT. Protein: CASSLGLPNTQYF. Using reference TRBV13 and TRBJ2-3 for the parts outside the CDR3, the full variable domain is AAGVIQSPRHLIKEKRETATLKCYPIPRHDTVYWYQQGPGQDPQFLISFYEKMQSDKGSIPDRFSAQQFSDYHSELNMSSLELGDSALYFCASSLGLPNTQYFGPGTRLTVL.